One sample yielded the 25 T cell receptor beta chains listed below, sequenced in a study of T-cell reconstitution after alpha-beta-depleted transplantation in children. The study, taken as a whole, reports: Diversity and T-cell counts at one year after transplant derived mostly from new T cells.

Preparing the TCRbeta library involved the use of unique molecular identifiers. TCRdb fed the PCR reads into MiXCR, producing one record per CDR3 protein. This sample carries 250,000 to 300,000 distinct CDR3 sequences, over 7% of them seen once, and the ten largest clones take around 10%. Their recognized antigens are unknown. The specimen was peripheral blood, collected 360 days after TCRalphabeta/CD19-depleted stem cell transplant. Receptors were obtained from a female patient aged 2 to 10 who had a stem cell transplant for Fanconi anemia, so the T cells may come from the graft donor.

This clonotype was seen at least ten times. V is TRBV29-1 and J is TRBJ2-5, with 7 bases aligning to TRBD2. CDR3 size: 12 residues. The germline gives CDR1 SQVTM, CDR2 ANQGSEA. Trimming removed 7 bases from V and 5 bases from J; junction bases left unmatched: 7. CDR3 loop: CSGGRGDETQYF. The CDR3 bases are TGCAGCGGGGGACGGGGGGACGAGACCCAGTACTTC. Looking up the rest from reference TRBV29-1 and TRBJ2-5 gives the full variable domain: SAVISQKPSRDICQRGTSLTIQCQVDSQVTMMFWYRQQPGQSLTLIATANQGSEATYESGFVIDKFPISRPNLTFSTLTVSNMSPEDSSIYLCSGGRGDETQYFGPGTRLLVL.

In its sample, this clonotype was seen many times. The chain combines TRBV28 with TRBJ1-1; no definite D call. There are 15 residues in the CDR3. Germline-derived CDR1 and CDR2 are MDHEN and SYDVKM. The germline V and J ends were trimmed by 5 bases and 3 bases, with 16 bases remaining between them. Here the CDR3 reads CASSPDHRTYTEAFF. The CDR3 DNA follows: TGTGCCAGCAGTCCTGATCATAGGACGTACACTGAAGCTTTCTTT.

In its sample, this clonotype was seen a few times. The gene calls are TRBV5-1 and TRBJ2-5; D not certain. This CDR3 has 14 amino acids. Germline CDR1 and CDR2: SGHRS and YFSETQ. Trimming removed 2 bases at V and 1 base at J, with 9 bases between. CDR3 sequence reads: CASSLIPSQETQYF. In DNA form, the CDR3 reads TGCGCCAGCAGCTTAATCCCGAGCCAAGAGACCCAGTACTTC. The complete variable domain, with remaining parts taken from reference TRBV5-1 and TRBJ2-5, reads KAGVTQTPRYLIKTRGQQVTLSCSPISGHRSVSWYQQTPGQGLQFLFEYFSETQRNKGNFPGRFSGRQFSNSRSEMNVSTLELGDSALYLCASSLIPSQETQYFGPGTRLLVL.

This clonotype was observed at least ten times. The chain employs TRBV20-1 and TRBJ1-1; perhaps TRBD1 as D (5 bases). CDR3 length: 13 residues. Germline V gene data show CDR1 as DFQATT and CDR2 as SNEGSKA (reference sequence). Trimming left V 5 bases short and J 5 bases short, with 15 bases between. This CDR3 reads CSAENRIGTEAFF. In nucleotides, the CDR3 is TGCAGTGCTGAGAACAGGATAGGTACTGAAGCTTTCTTT.

This clonotype appeared a few times. The chain is built from TRBV7-2 and TRBJ1-2, with a tentative D call TRBD1 (6 bases). The CDR3 covers 15 residues. Germline CDR1 reads SGHTA; CDR2 reads FQGNSA. Between the trimmed V and J ends, which lost 3 bases and 6 bases, there was a span of 17 bases. This CDR3 reads CASSFAGQTAHGYTF. CDR3 DNA: TGTGCCAGCAGCTTTGCCGGACAGACGGCCCATGGCTACACCTTC.

This clonotype has a count of ten or more. One end of the junction does not line up with germline, which may come from a read error. J is TRBJ1-4 and V is TRBV18; D might be TRBD1 (5 bases). Germline lookup yields CDR1 KGHSH and CDR2 LQKENI. The CDR3 has 13 residues. CDR3 nucleotide sequence: TGTGCCAGCTCGCCACGGACACCGGAAAAACTGTTTTTT. Translation: CASSPRTPEKLFF.

This clonotype was detected many times. This chain joins TRBV29-1 and TRBJ1-2; tentatively, D is TRBD1 (6 bases). Germline CDR1 is SQVTM and CDR2 is ANQGSEA. The CDR3 runs to 14 residues. Trimming removed 6 bases from V and 3 bases from J, with 17 bases in between. CDR3 in amino acids: CSVDRRGEDYGYTF. The CDR3 DNA is TGCAGCGTCGACCGGAGGGGGGAGGACTATGGCTACACCTTC.

This clonotype was seen ten or more times. This rearrangement joins TRBV29-1 to TRBJ2-3; D may be TRBD2 (6 bases). V was shortened by 4 bases and J by 1 base, with 12 bases between the two germline ends. The germline CDR1 and CDR2 sequences are SQVTM and ANQGSEA. The CDR3 runs 14 residues. The CDR3 reads CSVAGLPGTDTQYF. The CDR3, as DNA: TGCAGCGTTGCGGGACTCCCCGGCACAGATACGCAGTATTTT.

This clonotype was observed a handful of times. This chain joins TRBV25-1 and TRBJ1-1; D unclear. The CDR3 contains 15 residues. Trimming took off 7 bases at V and 4 bases at J, with 19 bases between the two ends. Germline loops: CDR1 MGHDK, CDR2 SYGVNS. The CDR3 DNA sequence: TGTGCCAGCAATCCTTCCGGCGGGGTTTCCACTGAAGCTTTCTTT. Protein sequence: CASNPSGGVSTEAFF.

J is TRBJ1-4 and V is TRBV10-3; D is unresolved. This CDR3 has 13 amino acids. The germline V gene has CDR1 ENHRY and CDR2 SYGVKD. Trimming shortened V by 9 bases and J by 5 bases, and 13 bases separated the two germline ends. The CDR3 bases are TGTGCCATTTCGACTGATTTAAATGAAAAACTGTTTTTT. It encodes CAISTDLNEKLFF.

This clonotype has a count of ten or more. The chain combines TRBV20-1 with TRBJ1-1; 7 nucleotides match TRBD1. Germline V gene sequence: CDR1 DFQATT, CDR2 SNEGSKA (reference sequence). Unmatched junction bases numbered 9, after V lost 6 bases and J lost 5 bases. The CDR3 runs to 13 residues. In DNA form, the CDR3 reads TGCAGTGCACGACAGGGCGTATCGACTGAAGCTTTCTTT. This gives the protein CSARQGVSTEAFF.

The CDR3 DNA follows: TGTGCCAGCAGTGAAGCAGCAGGCCTCGAGCAGTACTTC. Translating it yields CASSEAAGLEQYF. V gene TRBV2 combines with J gene TRBJ2-7; D remains ambiguous. The V end was cut by 0 bases, the J end by 6 bases, with 9 bases between. Germline V gene sequence: CDR1 SNHLY, CDR2 FYNNEI. This CDR3 has 13 amino acids.

This clonotype was counted only a few times. The J gene is TRBJ2-5, the V gene TRBV9, with D uncertain. V gave up 0 bases and J gave up 2 bases, with 17 bases separating them. The germline gives CDR1 SGDLS, CDR2 YYNGEE. The CDR3 totals 17 residues. DNA for the CDR3: TGTGCCAGCAGCGTAGGCCCCCCCACGGCGGCACAAGAGACCCAGTACTTC. This gives the protein CASSVGPPTAAQETQYF.

In this sample, this clonotype turned up many times. The chain recombines TRBV6-4 with TRBJ2-5, with D perhaps matching TRBD2 (5 bases). The CDR3 sequence is 15 residues long. Trimming stripped 6 bases from V and 1 base from J, with 15 bases between. The germline V gene has CDR1 MRHNA and CDR2 SNTAGT. The CDR3 DNA sequence: TGTGCCAGCAGAGTTGAGACCGGGGTCCAAGAGACCCAGTACTTC. This gives the protein CASRVETGVQETQYF.

This clonotype turned up a few times. This chain joins TRBV19 and TRBJ1-5, with D possibly matching TRBD1 (6 bases). The CDR3 has 15 amino acids. CDR1 and CDR2 from the germline V gene are LNHDA and SQIVND (reference sequence). Trimming left V 7 bases short and J 1 base short, with 14 bases between. CDR3 sequence: CASTKQGLSNQPQHF. The CDR3 coding sequence is TGTGCCAGTACGAAACAGGGATTGAGCAATCAGCCCCAGCATTTT.

This clonotype appeared many times. The CDR3 protein is CSATAFKRNRETQYF. The CDR3 nucleotides are TGCAGTGCCACTGCCTTTAAGCGGAACCGGGAGACCCAGTACTTC. The chain has TRBV20-1 and TRBJ2-5, with D maybe TRBD2 (5 bases). Trimming took 6 bases from V and 5 from J, leaving 22 bases between them. CDR3 length: 15 amino acids. In germline, CDR1 is DFQATT, CDR2 SNEGSKA (reference sequence).

This clonotype was seen ten or more times. The V gene is TRBV5-1, the J gene TRBJ2-6; D is perhaps TRBD1 (6 bases). CDR3 length equals 16 residues. In germline, CDR1 is SGHRS, CDR2 YFSETQ. The ends were cut back, 6 bases at V and 3 bases at J, with 16 bases in the middle. CDR3 in DNA: TGCGCCAGCACCGGATACAGGGCCGTTGGGGCCAACGTCCTGACTTTC. This encodes CASTGYRAVGANVLTF.

This clonotype was counted only a few times. This chain's CDR3 is CASSLQTGPAGQPQHF. In DNA form, the CDR3 reads TGTGCCAGCTCATTACAGACAGGACCGGCCGGGCAGCCCCAGCATTTT. This sequence joins TRBV18 and TRBJ1-5; weak D call: TRBD1 (6 bases). The CDR3 is 16 residues long. Germline values: CDR1 KGHSH, CDR2 LQKENI. Trimming shortened V by 5 bases and J by 7 bases, and 21 bases separated the two germline ends.

In its sample, this clonotype was seen a few times. The V gene is TRBV20-1, the J gene TRBJ2-7; 8 nucleotides match TRBD1. Trimming at V came to 7 bases and at J to 3 bases, leaving 2 bases not matched to a gene. In germline, CDR1 is DFQATT, CDR2 SNEGSKA (reference sequence). The CDR3 is made up of 11 amino acids. The CDR3 DNA reads as TGCAGTGTACAGGGGGACTACGAGCAGTACTTC. Translating gives CSVQGDYEQYF.

This clonotype was seen only a few times. This chain joins TRBV6-1 and TRBJ1-1, with D maybe TRBD1 (5 bases). Trimming removed 5 bases at V and 0 bases at J, with 10 bases between. CDR3 size: 14 residues. Germline loops: CDR1 MNHNS, CDR2 SASEGT. The CDR3 DNA follows: TGTGCCAGCAGTCGGGGGGTCATGAACACTGAAGCTTTCTTT. This translates into CASSRGVMNTEAFF.

In the case of this clonotype: A clone one base away is much larger, so this may be a read error. DNA of the CDR3: TGTACCAGCAGCCCATGGACAGGGTCCCCTCCTTCCTACAATGAGCAGTTCTTC. Protein product: CTSSPWTGSPPSYNEQFF. The chain joins TRBV12-3 or TRBV12-4 to TRBJ2-1; 8 bases are shared with TRBD1. The CDR3 loop spans 18 amino acids.

A few counts support this clonotype. This chain joins TRBV30 and TRBJ2-7; D not certain. Germline-derived CDR1 and CDR2 are GTSNPN and SVGIG (reference sequence). The CDR3 runs 13 residues. Trimming cost V 5 bases and J 2 bases, with 13 bases left between them. The CDR3 DNA is TGTGCCTGGCTCGTCAGGCCCCCCTACGAGCAGTACTTC. Its protein product is CAWLVRPPYEQYF.

This clonotype came up many times. The DNA for the CDR3 is TGTGCCAGCAGCTTAAGCGGGGCTGCAGATACGCAGTATTTT. It translates to CASSLSGAADTQYF. This chain links TRBV7-2 with TRBJ2-3, with 7 positions matching TRBD2. The CDR3 consists of 14 residues. From germline, CDR1 is SGHTA and CDR2 FQGNSA. J lost 4 bases, V lost 2 bases, and 3 bases had no gene match.

Ten or more counts support this clonotype. The chain joins TRBV5-1 to TRBJ1-4, with D possibly TRBD1 on 5 matching bases. V gave up 0 bases and J gave up 5 bases, with 11 bases separating them. This CDR3 comprises 15 residues. Per germline, CDR1 SGHRS and CDR2 YFSETQ. CDR3 DNA: TGCGCCAGCAGCTTGGACGGAGGGGCCAATGAAAAACTGTTTTTT. Protein: CASSLDGGANEKLFF.

This clonotype came up many times. The chain employs TRBV12-3 or TRBV12-4 and TRBJ2-5; 8 nucleotides agree with TRBD1. This CDR3 has 16 amino acids. The ends lost 3 bases at V and 4 bases at J; junction bases unmatched: 10. In DNA, the CDR3 is TGTGCCAGCAGTTTGCGGGACAGGTTAGGGCGAGAGACCCAGTACTTC. Encoded protein: CASSLRDRLGRETQYF.